This TCR beta chain appears in the sequencing data of a study of cytomegalovirus exposure and HLA in healthy donors. Findings of the study overall: The classifier, whose performance was assessed in both the original and validation cohorts, reportedly diagnosed cytomegalovirus status with high specificity and sensitivity.

On this clone: What it binds is unknown.

Donors sampled were nominally healthy, though unrecorded immune exposures were likely. The PCR was carried out with 60 Vbeta primers and 13 Jbeta primers. Sequencing used immunoSEQ multiplex PCR; TCRdb keeps in-frame clones, though not all of them. This table has some 130,000 clones, roughly 9.6% appearing once. Germline V lookup: CDR1 LGHNA, CDR2 YSLEER. The CDR3 contains 15 residues. Trimming stripped 0 bases from V and 10 bases from J, with 15 bases between. The V call is TRBV4-3, the J call TRBJ1-4; no firm D call. What was sequenced was PBMCs. The source of this sequence is a woman in her forties in good health and CMV-seropositive. The CDR3 spells CASSQDRSRIGKLFF. The CDR3 DNA reads TGCGCCAGCAGCCAAGATCGCTCCAGGATCGGAAAACTGTTTTTT.